This entry lists 3 T cell receptor beta chains sequenced from one sample in a study of tumor-infiltrating lymphocytes in primary liver carcinoma. The input was 500 ng total RNA; TCR beta cDNA was made from it with a constant-region primer. Three nested multiplex PCR rounds, a slightly modified ARM-PCR method, built the TCR beta libraries. Primers for the first two PCR rounds were TRBV1-TRBV30 forward primers and a C-beta reverse primer (around 10 cycles per round). TCRdb called the multiplex PCR reads again in MiXCR, with one record for every CDR3 protein. The sample carries approximately 330,000 distinct CDR3 sequences, approximately 64% recorded once. Germline DNA was extracted too, while blood RNA derived from unsorted whole blood. The specimen sequenced was peripheral blood. Source of these receptors: a man aged 35 to 55 with primary liver carcinoma and hepatitis B virus infection.

Regarding this clonotype: This clone may be a read error of a much larger clone one base away. The genes are TRBV5-4 and TRBJ2-1; no clear D gene. The CDR3 totals 15 residues. V shed 2 bases and J shed 2 bases, with 11 bases lying between them. Looked up from germline, CDR1 is SGHNT and CDR2 is YYREEE (reference sequence). CDR3 coding DNA: TGTGCCAGCAGCTTACTACTGGGGACCTACAATGAGCAGTTCTTC. It is translated as CASSLLLGTYNEQFF. Based on the CDR3 plus reference TRBV5-4 and TRBJ2-1, the full variable domain is ETGVTQSPTHLIKTRGQQVTLRCSSQSGHNTVSWYQQALGQGPQFIFQYYREEENGRGNFPPRFSGLQFPNYSSELNVNALELDDSALYLCASSLLLGTYNEQFFGPGTRLTVL.

A note on this clonotype: Sequence at one end of the junction differs from germline and may be a read error. CDR3 sequence reads: CASSQGPRSYNEQFF. The CDR3 DNA reads TGTGCCAGCAGCCAAGGTCCTAGGTCCTACAATGAGCAGTTCTTC. The chain uses TRBV4-1 and TRBJ2-1; D is ambiguous. Germline loops: CDR1 MGHRA, CDR2 YSYEKL. CDR3 length equals 15 residues.

The J gene is TRBJ2-3, the V gene TRBV4-1; D is possibly TRBD2 (6 bases). Deletions cut 0 bases from V and 15 bases from J, with 25 bases between. The CDR3 is 16 residues long. Germline V CDR1 and CDR2: MGHRA, YSYEKL. The CDR3 DNA reads TGCGCCAGCAGCCAAGATTCGGGAGTCCCCCCAGATACGCGATATTTT. As protein: CASSQDSGVPPDTRYF.